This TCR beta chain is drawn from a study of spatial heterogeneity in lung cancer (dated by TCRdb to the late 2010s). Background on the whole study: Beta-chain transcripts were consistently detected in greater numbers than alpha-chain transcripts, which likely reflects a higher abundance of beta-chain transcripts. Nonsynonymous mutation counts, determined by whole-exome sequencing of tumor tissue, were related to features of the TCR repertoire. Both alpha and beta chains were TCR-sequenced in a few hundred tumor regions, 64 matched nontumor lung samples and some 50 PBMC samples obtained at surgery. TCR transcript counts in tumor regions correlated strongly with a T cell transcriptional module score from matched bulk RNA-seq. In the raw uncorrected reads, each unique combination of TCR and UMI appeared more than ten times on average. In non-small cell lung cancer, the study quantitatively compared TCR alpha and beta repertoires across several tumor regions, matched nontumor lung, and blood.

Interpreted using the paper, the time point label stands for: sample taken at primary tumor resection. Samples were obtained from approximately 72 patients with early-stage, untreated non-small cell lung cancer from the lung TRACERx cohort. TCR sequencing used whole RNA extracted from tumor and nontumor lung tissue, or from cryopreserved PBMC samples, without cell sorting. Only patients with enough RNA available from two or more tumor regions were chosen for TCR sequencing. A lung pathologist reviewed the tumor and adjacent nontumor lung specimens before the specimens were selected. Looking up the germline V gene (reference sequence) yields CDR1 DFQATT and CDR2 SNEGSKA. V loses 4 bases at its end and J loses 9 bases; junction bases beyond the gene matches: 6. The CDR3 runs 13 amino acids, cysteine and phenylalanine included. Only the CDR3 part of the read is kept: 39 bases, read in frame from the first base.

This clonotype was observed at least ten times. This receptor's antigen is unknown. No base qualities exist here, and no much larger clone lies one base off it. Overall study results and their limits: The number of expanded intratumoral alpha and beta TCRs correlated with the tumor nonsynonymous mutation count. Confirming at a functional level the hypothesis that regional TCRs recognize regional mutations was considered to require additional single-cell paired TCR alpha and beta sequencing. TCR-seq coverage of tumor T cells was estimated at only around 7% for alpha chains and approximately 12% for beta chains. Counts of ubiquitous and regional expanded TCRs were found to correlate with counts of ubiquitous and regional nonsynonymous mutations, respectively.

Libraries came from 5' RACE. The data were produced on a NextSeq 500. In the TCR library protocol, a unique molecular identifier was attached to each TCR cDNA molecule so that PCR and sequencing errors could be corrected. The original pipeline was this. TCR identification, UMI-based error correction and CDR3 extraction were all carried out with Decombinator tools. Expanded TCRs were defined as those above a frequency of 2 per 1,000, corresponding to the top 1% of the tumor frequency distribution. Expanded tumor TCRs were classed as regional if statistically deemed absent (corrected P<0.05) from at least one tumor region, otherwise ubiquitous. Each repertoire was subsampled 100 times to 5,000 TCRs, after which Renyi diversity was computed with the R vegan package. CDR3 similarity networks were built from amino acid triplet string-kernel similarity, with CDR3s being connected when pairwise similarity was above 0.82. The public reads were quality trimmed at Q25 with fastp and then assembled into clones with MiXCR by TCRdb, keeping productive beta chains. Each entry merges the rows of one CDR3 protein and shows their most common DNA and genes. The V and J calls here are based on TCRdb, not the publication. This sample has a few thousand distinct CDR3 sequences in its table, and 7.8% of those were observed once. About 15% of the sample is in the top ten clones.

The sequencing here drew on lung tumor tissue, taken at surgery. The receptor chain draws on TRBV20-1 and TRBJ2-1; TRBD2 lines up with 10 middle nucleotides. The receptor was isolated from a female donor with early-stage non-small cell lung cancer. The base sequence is TGCAGTGCTAAACTAGCGGGGTTCGGTGAGCAGTTCTTC. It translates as CSAKLAGFGEQFF.